The clone carrying this T cell receptor (beta chain) was picked up many times. Its target is not known. Unique molecular identifiers were added to individual cDNA molecules. TCRdb passed the 5' RACE reads through MiXCR, listing each CDR3 protein once. Counted here are some 77,000 distinct CDR3 sequences, about 13% occurring once; the ten biggest clones make up around 1.1%. The data derive from a study of early T cells in non-severe SARS-CoV-2 infection. Per the germline V gene, CDR1 is MGHRA and CDR2 is YSYEKL. Deletions cut 3 bases from V and 0 bases from J, with 15 bases between. The CDR3 runs to 17 residues. Study-wide results and limits: VDJdb-based annotation leaned toward anti-spike CD8 responses and missed private and CD4 specificities.

Specimen: whole blood. This receptor was taken from an adult who was a healthcare worker with PCR-confirmed SARS-CoV-2 infection or an uninfected control (not recorded which). V is TRBV4-1 and J is TRBJ2-1; no reliable D call. The CDR3 nucleotides read TGCGCCAGCAGCCAGATTGACCTAGGTTTCTCCTACAATGAGCAGTTCTTC. Translation gives CASSQIDLGFSYNEQFF.